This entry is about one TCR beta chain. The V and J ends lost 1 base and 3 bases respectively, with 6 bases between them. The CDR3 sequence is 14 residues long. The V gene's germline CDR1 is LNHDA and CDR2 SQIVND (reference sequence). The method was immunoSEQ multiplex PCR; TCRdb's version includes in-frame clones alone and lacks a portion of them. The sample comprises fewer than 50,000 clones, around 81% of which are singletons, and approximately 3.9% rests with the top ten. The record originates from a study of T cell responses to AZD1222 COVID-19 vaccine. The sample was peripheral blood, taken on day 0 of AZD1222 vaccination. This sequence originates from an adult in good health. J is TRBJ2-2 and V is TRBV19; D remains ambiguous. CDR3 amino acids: CASSIVGDTGELFF. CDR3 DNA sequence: TGTGCCAGTAGTATAGTCGGAGACACCGGGGAGCTGTTTTTT. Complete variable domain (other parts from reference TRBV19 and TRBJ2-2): DGGITQSPKYLFRKEGQNVTLSCEQNLNHDAMYWYRQDPGQGLRLIYYSQIVNDFQKGDIAEGYSVSREKKESFPLTVTSAQKNPTAFYLCASSIVGDTGELFFGEGSRLTVL.